This entry lists 25 T cell receptor beta chains sequenced from one sample in a study of blood T cell repertoires in COVID-19. The protocol was immunoSEQ multiplex PCR, while the TCRdb copy is restricted to in-frame clones and leaves out a portion. This table has about 30,000 clones, roughly 80% appearing once. Sequenced: peripheral blood. The receptor source for this set is a man aged 65 to 85 with COVID-19, enrolled during active disease.

The CDR3 region is CASSLTDGYGYTF. In DNA, the CDR3 is TGCGCCAGCAGCTTGACCGACGGGTATGGCTACACCTTC. The rearrangement joins TRBV4-3 to TRBJ1-2; D remains unclear. There are 13 residues in the CDR3. The V gene's germline CDR1 is LGHNA and CDR2 YSLEER. V was clipped by 5 bases and J by 5 bases, with 12 bases between them.

This clone has a handful of counts. The chain couples TRBV19 to TRBJ1-3; D is unresolved. Germline V lookup: CDR1 LNHDA, CDR2 SQIVND (reference sequence). The CDR3 length is 16 residues. Trimming removed 4 bases from V and 4 bases from J, with 17 bases in between. The CDR3: CASSSRGRLNGNTIYF. Here the CDR3 DNA reads TGTGCCAGTAGTAGCAGAGGCCGACTAAACGGAAACACCATATATTTT.

The chain uses TRBV7-3 and TRBJ2-2; the match to TRBD2 covers 14 bases. Unmatched junction bases numbered 4, after V lost 3 bases and J lost 7 bases. The CDR3 loop spans 16 amino acids. CDR1 is SGHTA and CDR2 is FQGTGA in the germline V gene. The CDR3 coding sequence is TGTGCCAGCAGCTTGGGACTAGCGGGAGCTGGCGGGGAGCTGTTTTTT. Translated: CASSLGLAGAGGELFF.

The J gene is TRBJ1-3, the V gene TRBV28; weak D call: TRBD1 (6 bases). The CDR3 sequence is 17 residues long. V was shortened by 3 bases and J by 6 bases, with 21 bases between the two germline ends. Germline CDR1 MDHEN, CDR2 SYDVKM. The CDR3 here is CASSLSGLGRGKNTIYF. The CDR3 DNA sequence: TGTGCCAGCAGTTTGTCGGGATTGGGCAGGGGAAAAAACACCATATATTTT.

V usage is TRBV7-9 and J usage is TRBJ2-7, with a weak D call TRBD2 (6 bases). CDR1 and CDR2 (germline): SEHNR, FQNEAQ (reference sequence). Trimming left V 2 bases short and J 7 bases short, with 15 bases between. The CDR3 extends over 14 amino acids. The DNA for the CDR3 is TGTGCCAGCAGCTTATCCCAGGGCGGGGTGGAGCAGTACTTC. This gives the protein CASSLSQGGVEQYF.

The rearrangement links TRBV5-4 to TRBJ2-3, with TRBD2 identical over 8 bases. Germline V gene sequence: CDR1 SGHNT, CDR2 YYREEE (reference sequence). The CDR3 runs to 14 residues. V gave up 4 bases and J gave up 8 bases; unmatched junction bases: 9. This chain's CDR3 is CASSRDGRASTQYF. In nucleotides, the CDR3 is TGTGCCAGCAGCAGGGACGGGAGGGCGTCTACGCAGTATTTT.

The genes are TRBV7-3 and TRBJ2-7, with D possibly being TRBD1 (5 bases). This CDR3 spans 14 amino acids. The germline V and J ends were trimmed by 5 bases and 0 bases, with 11 bases remaining between them. Germline-derived CDR1 and CDR2 are SGHTA and FQGTGA. CDR3 region: CASSPDSVSYEQYF. CDR3 in DNA: TGTGCCAGCAGCCCCGACAGTGTCTCCTACGAGCAGTACTTC.

The chain links TRBV11-2 to TRBJ2-4; TRBD2 matches at 14 bases. The length of the CDR3 is 17 residues. V gave up 4 bases and J gave up 7 bases; unmatched junction bases: 9. Germline V lookup: CDR1 SGHAT, CDR2 FQNNGV. This CDR3 is CASSSSGTSGRLNIQYF. The DNA of the CDR3 is TGTGCCAGCAGCTCCTCGGGGACTAGCGGGAGATTGAACATTCAGTACTTC.

The V call is TRBV3-1 (or the pseudogene TRBV3-2), the J call TRBJ2-5; D gene uncertain. The CDR3 loop spans 13 amino acids. Germline-derived CDR1 and CDR2 are LGHDT and YNNKEL (reference sequence). The V end lost 8 bases, the J end lost 5 bases, and 15 bases lay between the germline ends. The CDR3 DNA follows: TGTGCCAGCGTGGGCCCCGTTGGGGAGACCCAGTACTTC. This gives the protein CASVGPVGETQYF.

CDR3 protein: CASSLFVGRGEGKLFF. The CDR3 DNA reads TGTGCCAGCAGCTTATTCGTGGGCAGGGGAGAGGGAAAACTGTTTTTT. This chain links TRBV7-2 with TRBJ1-4; TRBD1 is a possible D gene (6 bases). The CDR3 sequence is 16 residues long. V was cut by 2 bases and J by 10 bases, with 20 bases left in between. From germline, CDR1 is SGHTA and CDR2 FQGNSA.

The rearrangement links TRBV29-1 to TRBJ1-1; D unresolved. Trimming took 4 bases from V and 0 from J, leaving 18 bases between them. Per the germline V gene, CDR1 is SQVTM and CDR2 is ANQGSEA. The CDR3 spans 16 residues. Written as DNA, the CDR3 is TGCAGCGTTGTTCGCCTACCCTACCTTGTGAACACTGAAGCTTTCTTT. It translates to CSVVRLPYLVNTEAFF.

The V gene is TRBV6-2 or TRBV6-3, the J gene TRBJ2-2; 8 bases fit TRBD1. Germline V CDR1 and CDR2: MNHEY, SVGEGT. J was trimmed by 3 bases and V by 2 bases; bases with no gene match: 5. The length of the CDR3 is 16 residues. CDR3 sequence: CASSYGQGAHTGELFF. CDR3 DNA sequence: TGTGCCAGCAGTTACGGTCAGGGGGCCCACACCGGGGAGCTGTTTTTT.

V usage is TRBV7-2 and J usage is TRBJ1-6; 12 bases are a match to TRBD1. The germline V gene encodes CDR1 SGHTA and CDR2 FQGNSA. CDR3 size: 18 residues. With V trimmed by 5 bases and J by 6 bases, 11 bases remained unmatched. CDR3 nucleotides: TGTGCCAGCAGCACACTTCCCCGGGACAGGGGGCTTAATTCACCCCTCCACTTT. This encodes CASSTLPRDRGLNSPLHF.

The rearrangement uses TRBV29-1 and TRBJ2-1; 12 nucleotides align to TRBD2. Germline V gives CDR1 SQVTM, CDR2 ANQGSEA. There are 14 residues in the CDR3. Losses at the gene ends were 2 bases for V and 9 bases for J; bases not matched to a gene: 5. In DNA form, the CDR3 reads TGCAGCGTTGAAAGGACTAGCGGGATGGGTGAGCAGTTCTTC. Translated: CSVERTSGMGEQFF.

The V and J genes are TRBV5-4 and TRBJ1-6; D perhaps matches TRBD1 (5 bases). Trimming cost V 10 bases and J 7 bases, with 18 bases left between them. Germline CDR1 reads SGHNT; CDR2 reads YYREEE (reference sequence). The CDR3 covers 14 residues. Here the CDR3 reads CAAQPGARNSPLHF. Written as DNA, the CDR3 is TGTGCCGCACAGCCTGGGGCGCGCAATTCACCCCTCCACTTT.

This clone was picked up a small number of times. The chain employs TRBV7-2 and TRBJ1-2; D might be TRBD1 (6 bases). Between the trimmed V and J ends, which lost 8 bases and 4 bases, there was a span of 20 bases. The V gene's germline CDR1 is SGHTA and CDR2 FQGNSA. The CDR3 totals 15 residues. The CDR3 loop is CASRAGWGPSYGYTF. The CDR3 bases are TGTGCCAGCCGGGCAGGATGGGGGCCGTCCTATGGCTACACCTTC. Combining the CDR3 with reference TRBV7-2 and TRBJ1-2 gives the whole variable domain GAGVSQSPSNKVTEKGKDVELRCDPISGHTALYWYRQSLGQGLEFLIYFQGNSAPDKSGLPSDRFSAERTGGSVSTLTIQRTQQEDSAVYLCASRAGWGPSYGYTFGSGTRLTVV.

The J gene is TRBJ1-1, the V gene TRBV6-5, with TRBD1 identical over 7 bases. The CDR3 length is 14 residues. V lost 2 bases to trimming and J lost 3 bases; unmatched junction nucleotides: 3. The germline V gene encodes CDR1 MNHEY and CDR2 SVGAGI. CDR3 protein: CASSYGRGDTEAFF. The CDR3 nucleotides are TGTGCCAGCAGTTACGGCAGGGGGGACACTGAAGCTTTCTTT.

The chain links TRBV2 to TRBJ2-5; 7 bases map to TRBD2. V trimming: 4 bases; J trimming: 3 bases; junction bases outside the gene matches: 5. This CDR3 is 14 amino acids long. Germline V gene lookup returns CDR1 SNHLY and CDR2 FYNNEI. CDR3 amino acids: CASSGTSGEETQYF. For the CDR3, the DNA is TGTGCCAGCAGTGGGACTAGTGGTGAAGAGACCCAGTACTTC.

This rearrangement joins TRBV5-4 to TRBJ1-5; unclear D gene. In germline, CDR1 is SGHNT, CDR2 YYREEE (reference sequence). The CDR3 loop spans 19 amino acids. Trimming removed 0 bases from V and 0 bases from J, with 19 bases in between. The CDR3 is CASSLAGARRRHSNQPQHF. CDR3 sequence (DNA): TGTGCCAGCAGCTTGGCCGGCGCCAGAAGGAGGCATAGCAATCAGCCCCAGCATTTT. The full variable domain, in which reference TRBV5-4 and TRBJ1-5 provide the parts outside the CDR3, is ETGVTQSPTHLIKTRGQQVTLRCSSQSGHNTVSWYQQALGQGPQFIFQYYREEENGRGNFPPRFSGLQFPNYSSELNVNALELDDSALYLCASSLAGARRRHSNQPQHFGDGTRLSIL.

The V call is TRBV30, the J call TRBJ2-2, with 11 bases lining up with TRBD1. After removal of 5 bases from V and 4 bases from J, the junction contained 0 bases not matched to a gene. CDR3 length: 13 residues. Germline V gene sequence: CDR1 GTSNPN, CDR2 SVGIG (reference sequence). CDR3 coding DNA: TGTGCCTGGGGGACAGGGGGCACCGGGGAGCTGTTTTTT. Amino acid sequence: CAWGTGGTGELFF.

This chain connects TRBV7-2 to TRBJ2-1; no reliable D call. Germline V lookup: CDR1 SGHTA, CDR2 FQGNSA. This CDR3 has 14 amino acids. The V end was cut by 5 bases, the J end by 9 bases, with 17 bases between. The CDR3 region is CASSPQSRYGEQFF. CDR3 nucleotides: TGTGCCAGCAGCCCGCAATCTAGGTACGGTGAGCAGTTCTTC.

V gene TRBV19 combines with J gene TRBJ2-2; 11 nucleotides line up with TRBD2. Germline values: CDR1 LNHDA, CDR2 SQIVND (reference sequence). Trimming cost V 2 bases and J 2 bases; bases outside gene matches: 4. There are 17 residues in the CDR3. CDR3 DNA sequence: TGTGCCAGTAGTATAAAAGGACTAGCGGGTAACACCGGGGAGCTGTTTTTT. Protein: CASSIKGLAGNTGELFF.

The chain combines TRBV30 with TRBJ1-1; D gene unclear. This CDR3 comprises 14 residues. V was pared by 5 bases and J by 4 bases, with 17 bases between. Germline V gene data show CDR1 as GTSNPN and CDR2 as SVGIG (reference sequence). CDR3 region: CAWHRRPRSTEAFF. Here the CDR3 DNA reads TGTGCCTGGCACCGGAGGCCAAGGAGCACTGAAGCTTTCTTT.

This clone was counted between two and nine times. This chain uses TRBV15 with TRBJ2-3, with a tentative D call TRBD2 (6 bases). V lost 6 bases and J 0 bases, leaving 10 bases between the germline ends. The CDR3 loop spans 14 amino acids. Germline CDR1 and CDR2: LNHNV and YYDKDF (reference sequence). CDR3 DNA: TGTGCCACCAGGTTGCTAGCGAGCACAGATACGCAGTATTTT. Translating it yields CATRLLASTDTQYF.

The rearrangement links TRBV4-1 to TRBJ1-3, with D unresolved. This CDR3 contains 14 residues. Trimming took 4 bases from V and 1 from J, leaving 8 bases between them. Germline V lookup: CDR1 MGHRA, CDR2 YSYEKL. The CDR3 DNA reads as TGCGCCAGCAGCCTCACGGTTTCTGGAAACACCATATATTTT. Its translation is CASSLTVSGNTIYF.